Listed below are T cell receptor beta chains from one sample, sequenced in a study of T cells after yellow fever vaccination. From the 5' RACE reads, TCRdb called clonotypes with MiXCR, one entry per CDR3 protein. Here the sample spans a few hundred thousand distinct CDR3 sequences, 8.5% to 9% being singletons. The sequences come from PBMCs, collected on the day of the first yellow fever vaccination. All receptors come from a man aged 18 to 29 who received the YFV17D yellow fever vaccine. The CDR3 runs from the conserved cysteine through the conserved F or W. Fields, in order: V gene, J gene, CDR3 length, CDR3 protein.

v_call: TRBV5-1; j_call: TRBJ2-5; cdr3_length: 15; cdr3_aa: CASSFLTIHQETQYF
v_call: TRBV18; j_call: TRBJ2-3; cdr3_length: 15; cdr3_aa: CASSPPRVGTDTQYF
v_call: TRBV4-1; j_call: TRBJ1-4; cdr3_length: 14; cdr3_aa: CASSPLGRNEKLFF
v_call: TRBV7-3; j_call: TRBJ1-1; cdr3_length: 16; cdr3_aa: CASSPPGQGPDDEAFF
v_call: TRBV19; j_call: TRBJ1-1; cdr3_length: 14; cdr3_aa: CASSTLNMNTEAFF
v_call: TRBV4-3; j_call: TRBJ2-1; cdr3_length: 16; cdr3_aa: CASSQDDDYWGDEQFF
v_call: TRBV28; j_call: TRBJ2-2; cdr3_length: 13; cdr3_aa: CASTPLATGELFF
v_call: TRBV5-8; j_call: TRBJ2-1; cdr3_length: 17; cdr3_aa: CASSWQDGLAGLNEQFF
v_call: TRBV7-9; j_call: TRBJ1-2; cdr3_length: 14; cdr3_aa: CASSLLDPWSGYTF
v_call: TRBV20-1; j_call: TRBJ2-5; cdr3_length: 15; cdr3_aa: CSASHHLLAGETQYF
v_call: TRBV7-2; j_call: TRBJ2-4; cdr3_length: 13; cdr3_aa: CASSPRNKNIQYF
v_call: TRBV7-8; j_call: TRBJ1-1; cdr3_length: 14; cdr3_aa: CASSLPRGSTEAFF
v_call: TRBV19; j_call: TRBJ1-5; cdr3_length: 14; cdr3_aa: CASSIGQGGWPQHF
v_call: TRBV14; j_call: TRBJ1-2; cdr3_length: 16; cdr3_aa: CASSPGMGGSFYGYTF
v_call: TRBV5-5; j_call: TRBJ2-1; cdr3_length: 15; cdr3_aa: CASSLQGGPYNEQFF
v_call: TRBV24-1; j_call: TRBJ1-4; cdr3_length: 14; cdr3_aa: CATSDPRDGEKLFF
v_call: TRBV6-1; j_call: TRBJ2-3; cdr3_length: 15; cdr3_aa: CASSPLTSGWDTQYF
v_call: TRBV6-2/TRBV6-3; j_call: TRBJ2-2; cdr3_length: 17; cdr3_aa: CASIPIGTSGHTGELFF
v_call: TRBV7-9; j_call: TRBJ1-6; cdr3_length: 14; cdr3_aa: CASSPGTGGSPLHF
v_call: TRBV7-2; j_call: TRBJ1-1; cdr3_length: 13; cdr3_aa: CATSRQPNTEAFF
v_call: TRBV10-3; j_call: TRBJ2-1; cdr3_length: 14; cdr3_aa: CAIGGSDRLNEQFF
v_call: TRBV5-1; j_call: TRBJ1-5; cdr3_length: 15; cdr3_aa: CASSPGQDSYQPQHF
v_call: TRBV27; j_call: TRBJ1-1; cdr3_length: 15; cdr3_aa: CASRLREGLGTEAFF
v_call: TRBV6-2/TRBV6-3; j_call: TRBJ2-7; cdr3_length: 13; cdr3_aa: CASRPASRDEQYF
v_call: TRBV5-1; j_call: TRBJ1-6; cdr3_length: 14; cdr3_aa: CASSAVDANSPLHF
v_call: TRBV20-1; j_call: TRBJ2-1; cdr3_length: 15; cdr3_aa: CCASRAGGPYNEQFF
v_call: TRBV20-1; j_call: TRBJ1-1; cdr3_length: 14; cdr3_aa: CSARDRTVNTEAFF
v_call: TRBV20-1; j_call: TRBJ2-3; cdr3_length: 14; cdr3_aa: CSARTSGAADTQYF
v_call: TRBV6-5; j_call: TRBJ1-5; cdr3_length: 18; cdr3_aa: CASITVIRTLYSNQPQHF
v_call: TRBV5-6; j_call: TRBJ1-1; cdr3_length: 14; cdr3_aa: CASSVGQVSREAFF
v_call: TRBV5-1; j_call: TRBJ1-1; cdr3_length: 12; cdr3_aa: CASGWVNTEAFF
v_call: TRBV10-3; j_call: TRBJ2-2; cdr3_length: 21; cdr3_aa: CAISESTPGQGALLYTGELFF
v_call: TRBV19; j_call: TRBJ2-5; cdr3_length: 15; cdr3_aa: CASSSGTGWTETQYF
v_call: TRBV20-1; j_call: TRBJ1-5; cdr3_length: 14; cdr3_aa: CSARSVQGNQPQHF
v_call: TRBV11-2; j_call: TRBJ1-2; cdr3_length: 13; cdr3_aa: CASSLDRGRGYTF
v_call: TRBV6-5; j_call: TRBJ1-2; cdr3_length: 13; cdr3_aa: CASSWTGDYGYTF
v_call: TRBV7-9; j_call: TRBJ2-1; cdr3_length: 13; cdr3_aa: CASSRSGPNEQFF
v_call: TRBV12-3/TRBV12-4; j_call: TRBJ1-6; cdr3_length: 13; cdr3_aa: CASEGGLGSPLHF
v_call: TRBV27; j_call: TRBJ1-6; cdr3_length: 15; cdr3_aa: CASSFINRVNSPLHF
v_call: TRBV12-3/TRBV12-4; j_call: TRBJ2-1; cdr3_length: 12; cdr3_aa: CASTVGGYEQFF
v_call: TRBV7-6; j_call: TRBJ2-6; cdr3_length: 15; cdr3_aa: CASSLVVRGANVLTF
v_call: TRBV28; j_call: TRBJ2-3; cdr3_length: 17; cdr3_aa: CASNSPRDRVGSDTQYF
v_call: TRBV4-1; j_call: TRBJ2-5; cdr3_length: 13; cdr3_aa: CASSQASRETQYF
v_call: TRBV5-6; j_call: TRBJ2-1; cdr3_length: 15; cdr3_aa: CASSFPGQGVDEQFF
v_call: TRBV4-1; j_call: TRBJ2-2; cdr3_length: 17; cdr3_aa: CASSPGGGSDYTGELFF
v_call: TRBV12-5; j_call: TRBJ2-3; cdr3_length: 13; cdr3_aa: CASGTDRSDTQYF
v_call: TRBV6-1; j_call: TRBJ1-1; cdr3_length: 15; cdr3_aa: CASSESPGGLDEAFF
v_call: TRBV6-2/TRBV6-3; j_call: TRBJ1-3; cdr3_length: 13; cdr3_aa: CASTPGWQAQRYF
v_call: TRBV10-3; j_call: TRBJ2-1; cdr3_length: 15; cdr3_aa: CAISLLGGLENEQFF
v_call: TRBV5-1; j_call: TRBJ2-5; cdr3_length: 14; cdr3_aa: CASSPAGGQETQYF
v_call: TRBV19; j_call: TRBJ2-1; cdr3_length: 14; cdr3_aa: CASSIGAGGLYPFF
v_call: TRBV4-1; j_call: TRBJ1-5; cdr3_length: 15; cdr3_aa: CASSQVADENQPQHF
v_call: TRBV5-6; j_call: TRBJ2-1; cdr3_length: 11; cdr3_aa: CASSLETSLFF
v_call: TRBV7-3; j_call: TRBJ2-5; cdr3_length: 16; cdr3_aa: CASSSLAGAYQETQYF
v_call: TRBV9; j_call: TRBJ2-1; cdr3_length: 16; cdr3_aa: CASSAFSGGSYNEQFF
v_call: TRBV12-3/TRBV12-4; j_call: TRBJ2-1; cdr3_length: 11; cdr3_aa: CASSVGLVEFF
v_call: TRBV5-1; j_call: TRBJ2-5; cdr3_length: 14; cdr3_aa: CASSAGGEGETQYF
v_call: TRBV5-1; j_call: TRBJ1-4; cdr3_length: 14; cdr3_aa: CASSLEGFAEKLFF